These T cell receptor beta chains were read from a single sample in a study of CD8+ T cells in alopecia areata. Assay used: immunoSEQ multiplex PCR; TCRdb lists only in-frame clones, some missing. The sample includes some 170,000 clones, more than 60% of them seen just once. The sequences come from CD4+ T cells sorted from blood, collected at week 0. These receptors were taken from a human donor with alopecia areata. Each CDR3 is given with its conserved first and last residue. The D gene is left open where the match is weak. Clone size, where shown, is once, few, many, or a class for clones that have expanded.

TRBV29-1	8	.	TRBJ2-5	.	CSVENLYF	TGCAGCGTTGAAAATCTGTACTTC
TRBV5-1	12	.	TRBJ1-6	.	CASSGSNSPLHF	TGCGCCAGCAGCGGCTCTAATTCACCCCTCCACTTT
TRBV2	12	.	TRBJ1-2	.	CASSTLRTGYTF	TGTGCCAGCAGCACCCTACGGACGGGCTACACCTTC
TRBV7-2	15	TRBD2	TRBJ2-3	.	CASSSRGASADTQYF	TGTGCCAGCAGCTCGCGGGGGGCTAGCGCAGATACGCAGTATTTT
TRBV5-6	16	.	TRBJ2-7	.	CASSPWVEQGSYEQYF	TGTGCCAGCAGCCCCTGGGTCGAACAGGGCTCCTACGAGCAGTACTTC
TRBV5-1	12	.	TRBJ1-2	few	CASSLETDGYTF	TGCGCCAGCAGCTTGGAGACGGATGGCTACACCTTC
TRBV5-1	13	.	TRBJ1-1	.	CASSLKGNTEAFF	TGCGCCAGCAGCTTGAAGGGGAACACTGAAGCTTTCTTT
TRBV29-1	12	.	TRBJ2-2	.	CSGGHNTGELFF	TGCAGCGGGGGGCATAACACCGGGGAGCTGTTTTTT
TRBV7-2	12	TRBD1	TRBJ1-1	.	CASSFDRVEAFF	TGTGCCAGCAGCTTCGACAGGGTGGAGGCTTTCTTT
TRBV30	11	.	TRBJ2-7	.	CAWSVLVEQYF	TGTGCCTGGAGTGTACTGGTCGAGCAGTACTTC
TRBV6-1	13	.	TRBJ2-1	few	CASGGRTNGEQFF	TGTGCCAGCGGTGGGCGAACGAACGGTGAGCAGTTCTTC
TRBV6-1	17	.	TRBJ2-7	.	CASSEADDRPSSYEQYF	TGTGCCAGCAGTGAAGCGGACGACAGGCCGAGCTCCTACGAGCAGTACTTC
TRBV19	13	.	TRBJ2-3	.	CASSIGRLYTQYF	TGTGCCAGTAGTATCGGGAGACTGTATACGCAGTATTTT
TRBV30	15	TRBD2	TRBJ2-5	.	CAWSTPGLAEETQYF	TGTGCCTGGAGTACTCCGGGACTAGCGGAAGAGACCCAGTACTTC
TRBV5-1	14	TRBD2	TRBJ2-3	few	CASSLGGGTDTQYF	TGCGCCAGCAGCTTGGGCGGGGGTACAGATACGCAGTATTTT
TRBV6-1	12	.	TRBJ1-1	few	CASSDSGLKAFF	TGTGCCAGCAGTGATTCGGGACTTAAAGCTTTCTTT
TRBV15	15	.	TRBJ1-6	.	CATSREVLNNSPLHF	TGTGCCACCAGCAGAGAGGTACTGAATAATTCACCCCTCCACTTT
TRBV29-1	15	.	TRBJ1-2	.	CSVAGRGLRSYGYTF	TGCAGCGTTGCGGGCCGGGGGCTCCGTAGCTATGGCTACACCTTC
TRBV29-1	15	TRBD1	TRBJ1-6	.	CSVVTGTERNSPLHF	TGCAGCGTTGTTACCGGGACAGAGAGAAATTCACCCCTCCACTTT
TRBV29-1	13	.	TRBJ2-7	.	CSVIFPGTYEQYF	TGCAGCGTGATCTTCCCAGGGACGTACGAGCAGTACTTC
TRBV6-1	13	.	TRBJ1-2	few	CASSEARLVGYTF	TGTGCCAGCAGTGAAGCCCGTTTGGTTGGCTACACCTTC
TRBV29-1	19	.	TRBJ2-6	.	CSVGRGTSSFLSGANVLTF	TGCAGCGTAGGAAGGGGTACGTCCTCCTTCCTCTCTGGGGCCAACGTCCTGACTTTC
TRBV5-1	12	.	TRBJ2-3	.	CASSYQADTQYF	TGCGCCAGCAGCTACCAAGCGGATACGCAGTATTTT
TRBV30	16	.	TRBJ2-6	once	CAWSVRRIPGANVLTF	TGTGCCTGGAGTGTACGAAGGATCCCTGGGGCCAACGTCCTGACTTTC
TRBV5-1	15	.	TRBJ2-1	.	CASSPGDRTYNEQFF	TGCGCCAGCAGCCCGGGGGACAGAACCTACAATGAGCAGTTCTTC
TRBV7-2	11	.	TRBJ2-5	.	CASSSGTHAYF	TGTGCCAGCAGCTCGGGGACTCACGCGTACTTC
TRBV5-1	15	.	TRBJ2-5	.	CASKLQGAPQETQYF	TGCGCCAGCAAACTCCAGGGCGCCCCCCAAGAGACCCAGTACTTC
TRBV11-2	12	.	TRBJ1-2	.	CASSERNYGYTF	TGTGCCAGCAGCGAACGAAACTATGGCTACACCTTC
TRBV5-4	12	.	TRBJ1-6	.	CASKYDHSPLHF	TGTGCCAGCAAGTACGATCATTCACCCCTCCACTTT
TRBV27	16	.	TRBJ1-6	.	CASSNPPGFYNSPLHF	TGTGCCAGCAGTAACCCCCCGGGATTCTATAATTCACCCCTCCACTTT
TRBV2	13	TRBD2	TRBJ2-4	.	CASSSGGANIQYF	TGTGCCAGCTCTAGCGGGGGGGCCAACATTCAGTACTTC
TRBV6-5	15	.	TRBJ1-6	few	CASGDMSSYNSPLHF	TGTGCCAGCGGGGATATGAGCTCCTATAATTCACCCCTCCACTTT
TRBV19	14	TRBD1	TRBJ1-6	.	CASREGQLNSPLHF	TGTGCCAGTAGAGAGGGACAGCTTAATTCACCCCTCCACTTT
TRBV30	13	.	TRBJ2-7	.	CAWSGQTTMEQYF	TGTGCCTGGTCCGGACAAACTACTATGGAGCAGTACTTC
TRBV28	14	TRBD2	TRBJ2-7	.	CASSFTLAGGEQYF	TGTGCCAGCAGTTTCACACTAGCGGGGGGAGAGCAGTACTTC
TRBV6-1	14	.	TRBJ2-7	.	CASSDGQFRNEQYF	TGTGCCAGCAGTGATGGGCAGTTTCGGAACGAGCAGTACTTC
TRBV29-1	13	TRBD1	TRBJ2-1	.	CSAEGTGGNEQFF	TGCAGCGCTGAGGGGACAGGGGGAAATGAGCAGTTCTTC
TRBV4-3	16	TRBD1	TRBJ1-4	.	CASSQRKGQGGEKLFF	TGCGCCAGCAGCCAAAGGAAGGGACAGGGAGGTGAAAAACTGTTTTTT
TRBV6-1	13	.	TRBJ1-2	.	CASSELQNYGYTF	TGTGCCAGCAGTGAGCTACAGAACTATGGCTACACCTTC
TRBV30	13	.	TRBJ1-2	.	CAWSVLANYGYTF	TGTGCCTGGAGTGTACTCGCTAACTATGGCTACACCTTC
TRBV27	18	TRBD1	TRBJ1-6	few	CASSSRTGTGLSSSPLHF	TGTGCCAGCAGTTCCAGGACCGGGACAGGGTTAAGTAGTTCACCCCTCCACTTT
TRBV5-6	14	TRBD1	TRBJ2-7	.	CASSRGQVRYEQYF	TGTGCCAGCAGCCGCGGACAGGTTCGGTACGAGCAGTACTTC
TRBV14	17	TRBD2	TRBJ2-1	.	CASSQEVRAGGVSEQFF	TGTGCCAGCAGCCAAGAGGTTCGAGCGGGGGGCGTCTCGGAGCAGTTCTTC
TRBV11-3	12	.	TRBJ2-2	.	CASSHGTGELFF	TGTGCCAGCAGCCATGGTACCGGGGAGCTGTTTTTT
TRBV7-9	18	.	TRBJ2-2	few	CASSLQGMGPKNTGELFF	TGTGCCAGCAGCTTGCAGGGAATGGGACCTAAGAACACCGGGGAGCTGTTTTTT
TRBV29-1	13	.	TRBJ2-1	.	CSVVVRGGDEQFF	TGCAGCGTTGTCGTCAGGGGTGGGGATGAGCAGTTCTTC
TRBV13	14	TRBD1	TRBJ2-7	.	CASSPQGNSYEQYF	TGTGCCAGCAGCCCACAGGGGAATAGCTACGAGCAGTACTTC
TRBV19	13	.	TRBJ2-5	once	CASTGAFQETQYF	TGTGCCAGTACGGGGGCCTTCCAAGAGACCCAGTACTTC
TRBV10-3	13	.	TRBJ1-1	.	CAISESTNTEAFF	TGTGCCATCAGTGAGTCAACGAACACTGAAGCTTTCTTT
TRBV6-5	15	.	TRBJ1-4	few	CASSAQGYEGEKLFF	TGTGCCAGCAGTGCGCAGGGGTATGAGGGTGAAAAACTGTTTTTT
TRBV19	13	TRBD2	TRBJ2-7	.	CASSMLAGGEQYF	TGTGCCAGTAGTATGTTAGCGGGGGGAGAGCAGTACTTC
TRBV10-3	15	.	TRBJ1-1	.	CAISDNPAMNTEAFF	TGTGCCATCAGTGATAACCCCGCAATGAACACTGAAGCTTTCTTT
TRBV10-3	14	TRBD1	TRBJ2-7	.	CAIRWGQAAYEQYF	TGTGCCATCAGATGGGGACAGGCGGCCTACGAGCAGTACTTC
TRBV4-3	12	.	TRBJ1-2	few	CASSQASGRYTF	TGCGCCAGCAGCCAAGCCTCAGGTCGCTACACCTTC
TRBV6-5	15	TRBD2	TRBJ2-7	.	CASSFRTSGSYEQYF	TGTGCCAGCAGTTTCAGGACTAGCGGTTCATACGAGCAGTACTTC
TRBV9	14	TRBD2	TRBJ2-1	.	CASSVTSGGLKQFF	TGTGCCAGCAGCGTGACTAGCGGGGGCCTGAAGCAGTTCTTC
TRBV15	14	.	TRBJ1-6	.	CATSAGDYNSPLHF	TGTGCCACCAGCGCGGGGGACTATAATTCACCCCTCCACTTT
TRBV2	13	.	TRBJ2-7	.	CASSQGNTYEQYF	TGTGCCAGCAGCCAGGGGAACACCTACGAGCAGTACTTC
TRBV29-1	13	.	TRBJ2-7	once	CSVVDSPFYEQYF	TGCAGCGTTGTCGACTCACCTTTTTACGAGCAGTACTTC
TRBV5-1	11	.	TRBJ2-1	.	CASSLGPEQFF	TGCGCCAGCAGCTTGGGACCTGAGCAGTTCTTC